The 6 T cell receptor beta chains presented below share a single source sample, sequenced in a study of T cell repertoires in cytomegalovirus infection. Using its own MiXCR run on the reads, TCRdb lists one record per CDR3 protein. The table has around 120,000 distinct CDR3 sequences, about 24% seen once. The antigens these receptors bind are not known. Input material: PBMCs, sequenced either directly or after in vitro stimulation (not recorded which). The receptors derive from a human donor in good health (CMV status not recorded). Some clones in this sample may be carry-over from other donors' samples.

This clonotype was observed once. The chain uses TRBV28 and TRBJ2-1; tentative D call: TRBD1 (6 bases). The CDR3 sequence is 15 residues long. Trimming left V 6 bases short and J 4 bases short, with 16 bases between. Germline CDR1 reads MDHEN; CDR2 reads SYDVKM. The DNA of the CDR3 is TGTGCCAGCAGCCCCGGGACATGGGATTACAATGAGCAGTTCTTC. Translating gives CASSPGTWDYNEQFF.

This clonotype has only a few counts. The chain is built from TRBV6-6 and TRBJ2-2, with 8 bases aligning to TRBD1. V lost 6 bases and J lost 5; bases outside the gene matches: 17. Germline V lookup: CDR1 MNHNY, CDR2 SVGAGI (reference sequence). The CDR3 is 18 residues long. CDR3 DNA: TGTGCCAGCAGCTTTACAACCCCAGGGGGCGTAGGGACCGGGGAGCTGTTTTTT. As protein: CASSFTTPGGVGTGELFF.

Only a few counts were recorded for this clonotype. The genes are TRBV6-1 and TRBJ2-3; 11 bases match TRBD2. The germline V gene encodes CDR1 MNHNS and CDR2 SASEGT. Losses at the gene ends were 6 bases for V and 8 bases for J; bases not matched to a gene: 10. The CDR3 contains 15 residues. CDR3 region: CASSPTSGTYGTQYF. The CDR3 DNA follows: TGTGCCAGCAGCCCGACTAGCGGGACCTATGGTACGCAGTATTTT.

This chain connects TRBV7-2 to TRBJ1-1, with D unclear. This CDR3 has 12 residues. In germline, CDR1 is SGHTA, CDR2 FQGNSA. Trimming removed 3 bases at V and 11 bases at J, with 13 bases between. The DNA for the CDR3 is TGTGCCAGCAGCTTTTTAGACGGAGGGGCTTTCTTT. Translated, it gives CASSFLDGGAFF.

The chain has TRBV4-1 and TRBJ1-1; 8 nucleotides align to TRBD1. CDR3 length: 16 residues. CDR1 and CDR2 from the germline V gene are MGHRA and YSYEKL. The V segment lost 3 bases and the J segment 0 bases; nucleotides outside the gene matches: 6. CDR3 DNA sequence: TGCGCCAGCAGCCAGTGGGCAGGGGGCTTGAACACTGAAGCTTTCTTT. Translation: CASSQWAGGLNTEAFF.

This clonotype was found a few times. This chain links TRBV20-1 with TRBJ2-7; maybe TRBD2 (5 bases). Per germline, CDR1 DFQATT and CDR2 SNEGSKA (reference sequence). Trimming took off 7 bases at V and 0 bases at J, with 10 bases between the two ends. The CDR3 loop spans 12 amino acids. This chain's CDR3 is CSVSGLSYEQYF. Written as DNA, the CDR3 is TGCAGTGTGTCAGGACTCTCCTACGAGCAGTACTTC.